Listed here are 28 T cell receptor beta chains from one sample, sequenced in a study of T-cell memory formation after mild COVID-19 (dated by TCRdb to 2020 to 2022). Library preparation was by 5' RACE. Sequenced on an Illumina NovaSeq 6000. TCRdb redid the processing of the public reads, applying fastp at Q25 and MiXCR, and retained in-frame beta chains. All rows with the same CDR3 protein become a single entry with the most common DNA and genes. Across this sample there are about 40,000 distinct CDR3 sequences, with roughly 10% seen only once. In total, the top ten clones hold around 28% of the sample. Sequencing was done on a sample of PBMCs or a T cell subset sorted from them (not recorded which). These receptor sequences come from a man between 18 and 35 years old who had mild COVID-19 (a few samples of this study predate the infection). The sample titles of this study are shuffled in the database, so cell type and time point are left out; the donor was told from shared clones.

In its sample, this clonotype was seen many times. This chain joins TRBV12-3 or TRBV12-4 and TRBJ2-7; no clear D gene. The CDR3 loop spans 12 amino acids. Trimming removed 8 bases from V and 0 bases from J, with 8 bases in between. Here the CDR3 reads CASGWGSYEQYF. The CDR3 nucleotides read TGTGCCAGCGGATGGGGCTCCTACGAGCAGTACTTC.

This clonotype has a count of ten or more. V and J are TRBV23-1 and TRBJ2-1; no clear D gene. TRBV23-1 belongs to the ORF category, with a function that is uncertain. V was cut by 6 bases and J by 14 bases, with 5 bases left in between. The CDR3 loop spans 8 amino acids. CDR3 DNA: TGCGCCAGCAGCAAGGAGTTCTTC. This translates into CASSKEFF.

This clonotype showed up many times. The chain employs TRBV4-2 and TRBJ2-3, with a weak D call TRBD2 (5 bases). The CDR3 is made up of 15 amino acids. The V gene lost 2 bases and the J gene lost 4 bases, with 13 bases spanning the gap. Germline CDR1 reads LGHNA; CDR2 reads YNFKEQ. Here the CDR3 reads CASSQRLAFPDTQYF. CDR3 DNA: TGTGCCAGCAGCCAACGGCTAGCTTTCCCAGATACGCAGTATTTT.

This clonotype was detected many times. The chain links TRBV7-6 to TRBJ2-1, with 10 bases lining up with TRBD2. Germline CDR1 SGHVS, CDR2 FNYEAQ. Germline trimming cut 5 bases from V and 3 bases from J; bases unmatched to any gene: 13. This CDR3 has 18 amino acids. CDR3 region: CASSQAPSGGRYYNEQFF. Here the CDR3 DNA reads TGTGCCAGCAGCCAGGCTCCTAGCGGGGGCCGGTACTACAATGAGCAGTTCTTC.

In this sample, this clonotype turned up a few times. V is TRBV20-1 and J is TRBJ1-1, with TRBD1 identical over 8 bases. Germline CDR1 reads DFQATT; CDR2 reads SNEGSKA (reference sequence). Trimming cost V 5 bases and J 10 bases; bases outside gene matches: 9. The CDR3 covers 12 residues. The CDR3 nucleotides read TGCAGTGCTCCGGACAGGGCATTGGTAGCTTTCTTT. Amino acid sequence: CSAPDRALVAFF.

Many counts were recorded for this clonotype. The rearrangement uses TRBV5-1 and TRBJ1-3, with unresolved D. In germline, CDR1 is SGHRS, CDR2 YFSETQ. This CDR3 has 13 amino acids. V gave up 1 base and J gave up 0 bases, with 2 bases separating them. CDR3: CASSLHSGNTIYF. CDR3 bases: TGCGCCAGCAGCTTGCACTCTGGAAACACCATATATTTT.

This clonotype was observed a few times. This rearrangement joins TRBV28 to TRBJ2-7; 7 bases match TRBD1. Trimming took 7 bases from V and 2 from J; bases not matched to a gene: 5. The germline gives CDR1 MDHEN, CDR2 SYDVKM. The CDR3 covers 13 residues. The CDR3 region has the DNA TGTGCCAGCAAGTTCCAGGGGGCCTACGAGCAGTACGTC. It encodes CASKFQGAYEQYV.

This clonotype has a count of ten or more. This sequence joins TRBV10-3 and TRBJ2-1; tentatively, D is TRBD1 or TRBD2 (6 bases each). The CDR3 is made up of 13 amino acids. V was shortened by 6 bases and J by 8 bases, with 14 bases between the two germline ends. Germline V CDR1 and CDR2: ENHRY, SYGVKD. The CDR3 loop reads CAIRIGGVDEQFF. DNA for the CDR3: TGTGCCATCAGGATCGGGGGCGTGGATGAGCAGTTCTTC.

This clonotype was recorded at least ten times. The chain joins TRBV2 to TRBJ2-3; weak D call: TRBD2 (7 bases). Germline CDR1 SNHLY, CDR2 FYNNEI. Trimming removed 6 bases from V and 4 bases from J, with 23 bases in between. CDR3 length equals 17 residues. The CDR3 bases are TGTGCCAGCAGCCGTTTACTAGGGGGGGCGGGACCAGATACGCAGTATTTT. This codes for CASSRLLGGAGPDTQYF.

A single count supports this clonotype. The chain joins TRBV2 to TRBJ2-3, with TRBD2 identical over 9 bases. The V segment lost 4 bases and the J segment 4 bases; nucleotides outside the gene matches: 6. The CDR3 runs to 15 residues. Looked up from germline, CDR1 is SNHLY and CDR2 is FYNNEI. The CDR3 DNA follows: TGTGCCAGCAGTGGGGTTAGCGGGAGCGCAGATACGCAGTATTTT. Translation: CASSGVSGSADTQYF.

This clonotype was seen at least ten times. The CDR3 region is CASSLGSGTAYEQYV. CDR3 sequence (DNA): TGTGCCAGCAGCTTAGGCTCAGGGACAGCCTACGAGCAGTACGTC. The V call is TRBV11-2, the J call TRBJ2-7; 7 bases align to TRBD1. Germline V lookup: CDR1 SGHAT, CDR2 FQNNGV. V dropped 1 base and J dropped 2; count of bases not matched to a gene: 5. This CDR3 is 15 amino acids long.

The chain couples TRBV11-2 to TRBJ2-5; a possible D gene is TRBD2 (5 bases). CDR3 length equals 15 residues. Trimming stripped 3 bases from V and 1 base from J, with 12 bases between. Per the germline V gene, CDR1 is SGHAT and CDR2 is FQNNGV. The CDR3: CASSFGQLVQETQYF. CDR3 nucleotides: TGTGCCAGCAGCTTTGGGCAACTAGTCCAAGAGACCCAGTACTTC.

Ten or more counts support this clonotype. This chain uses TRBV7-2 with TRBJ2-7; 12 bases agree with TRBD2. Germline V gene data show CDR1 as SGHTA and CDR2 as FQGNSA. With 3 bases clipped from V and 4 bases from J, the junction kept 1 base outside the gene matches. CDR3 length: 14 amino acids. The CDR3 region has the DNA TGTGCCAGCAGCTTCGGACTAGCGGGATACGAGCAGTACTTC. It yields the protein CASSFGLAGYEQYF.

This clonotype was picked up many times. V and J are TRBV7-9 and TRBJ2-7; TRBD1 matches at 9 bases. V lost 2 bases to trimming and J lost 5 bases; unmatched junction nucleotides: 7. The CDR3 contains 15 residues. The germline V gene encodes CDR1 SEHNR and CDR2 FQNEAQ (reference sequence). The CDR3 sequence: CASSLTGGHLNEQYV. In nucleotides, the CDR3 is TGTGCCAGCAGCTTAACAGGGGGCCACTTGAACGAGCAGTACGTC.

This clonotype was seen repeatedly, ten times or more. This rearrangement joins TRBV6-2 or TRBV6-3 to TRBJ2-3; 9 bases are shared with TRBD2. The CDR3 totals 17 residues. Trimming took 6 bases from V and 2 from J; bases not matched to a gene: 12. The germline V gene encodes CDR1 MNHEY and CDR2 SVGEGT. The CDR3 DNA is TGTGCCAGCAGGCGTTTTCGTGCGGGGGGGTTCACAGATACGCAGTATTTT. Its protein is CASRRFRAGGFTDTQYF.

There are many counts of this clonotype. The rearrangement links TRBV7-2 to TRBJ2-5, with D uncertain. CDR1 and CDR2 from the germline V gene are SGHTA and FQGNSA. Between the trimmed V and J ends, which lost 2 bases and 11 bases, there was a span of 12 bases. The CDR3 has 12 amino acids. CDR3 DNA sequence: TGTGCCAGCAGCTTAAGCTCTCGGGCGCAGTACTTC. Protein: CASSLSSRAQYF.

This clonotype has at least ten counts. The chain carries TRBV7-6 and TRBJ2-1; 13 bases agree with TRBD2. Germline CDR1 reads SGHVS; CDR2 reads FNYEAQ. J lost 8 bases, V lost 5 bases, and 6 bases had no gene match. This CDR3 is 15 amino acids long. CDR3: CASSLWTSGGDEQFF. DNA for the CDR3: TGTGCCAGCAGCCTCTGGACTAGCGGGGGCGATGAGCAGTTCTTC.

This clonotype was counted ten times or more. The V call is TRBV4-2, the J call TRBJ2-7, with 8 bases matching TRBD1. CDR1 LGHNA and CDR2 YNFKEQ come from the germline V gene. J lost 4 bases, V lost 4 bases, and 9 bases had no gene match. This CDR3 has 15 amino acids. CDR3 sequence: CASSPGGRGHYEQYF. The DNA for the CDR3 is TGTGCCAGCAGCCCCGGGGGCAGGGGGCATTACGAGCAGTACTTC.

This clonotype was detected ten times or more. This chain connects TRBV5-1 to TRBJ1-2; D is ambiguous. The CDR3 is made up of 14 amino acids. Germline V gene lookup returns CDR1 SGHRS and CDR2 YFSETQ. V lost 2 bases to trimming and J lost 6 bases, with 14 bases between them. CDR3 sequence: CASSFQDAPDGYTF. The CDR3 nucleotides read TGCGCCAGCAGCTTTCAGGACGCGCCCGATGGCTACACCTTC.

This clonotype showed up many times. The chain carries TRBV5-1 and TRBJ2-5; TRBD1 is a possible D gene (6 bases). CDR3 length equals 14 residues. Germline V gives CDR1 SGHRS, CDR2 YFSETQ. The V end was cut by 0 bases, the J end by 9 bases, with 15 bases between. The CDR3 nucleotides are TGCGCCAGCAGCTTGGAGACGCCACAGGGAGCCCAGTACTTC. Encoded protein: CASSLETPQGAQYF.

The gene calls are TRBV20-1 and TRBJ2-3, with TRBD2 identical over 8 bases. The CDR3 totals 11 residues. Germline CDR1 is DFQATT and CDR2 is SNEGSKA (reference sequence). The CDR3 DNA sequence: TGCAGCGGGGGGGAGTTCGATACGCAGTATTTT. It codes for CSGGEFDTQYF.

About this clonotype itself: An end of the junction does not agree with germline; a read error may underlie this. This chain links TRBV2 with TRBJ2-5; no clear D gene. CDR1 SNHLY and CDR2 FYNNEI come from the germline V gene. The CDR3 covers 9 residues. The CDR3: CASGSVRHF. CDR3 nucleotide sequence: TGTGCCAGCGGGTCCGTGCGGCACTTC.

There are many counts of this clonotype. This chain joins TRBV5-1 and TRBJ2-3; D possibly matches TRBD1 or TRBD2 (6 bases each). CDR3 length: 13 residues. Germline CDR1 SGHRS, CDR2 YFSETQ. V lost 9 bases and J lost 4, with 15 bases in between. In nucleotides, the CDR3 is TGCGCCACGGGGGCCCAGCCAGCAGATACGCAGTATTTT. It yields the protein CATGAQPADTQYF.

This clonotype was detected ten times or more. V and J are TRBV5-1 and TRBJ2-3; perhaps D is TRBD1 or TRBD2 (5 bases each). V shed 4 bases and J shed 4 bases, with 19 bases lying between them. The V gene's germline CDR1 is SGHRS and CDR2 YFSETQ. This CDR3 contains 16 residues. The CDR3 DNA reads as TGCGCCAGCAGCAGAACGGGCCCCGGGGCGGCAGATACGCAGTATTTT. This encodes CASSRTGPGAADTQYF.

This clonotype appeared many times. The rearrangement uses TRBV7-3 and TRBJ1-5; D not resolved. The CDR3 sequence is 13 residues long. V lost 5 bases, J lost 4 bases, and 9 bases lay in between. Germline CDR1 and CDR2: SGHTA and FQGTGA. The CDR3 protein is CASSQGPNQPQHF. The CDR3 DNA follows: TGTGCCAGCAGCCAAGGGCCAAATCAGCCCCAGCATTTT. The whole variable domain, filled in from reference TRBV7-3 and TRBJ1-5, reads GAGVSQTPSNKVTEKGKYVELRCDPISGHTALYWYRQSLGQGPEFLIYFQGTGAADDSGLPNDRFFAVRPEGSVSTLKIQRTERGDSAVYLCASSQGPNQPQHFGDGTRLSIL.

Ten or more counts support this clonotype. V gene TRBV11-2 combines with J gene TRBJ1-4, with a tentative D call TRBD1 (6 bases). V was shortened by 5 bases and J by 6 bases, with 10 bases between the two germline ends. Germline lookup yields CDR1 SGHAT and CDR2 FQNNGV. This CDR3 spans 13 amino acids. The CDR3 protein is CASSPNRDEKLFF. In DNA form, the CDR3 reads TGTGCCAGCAGCCCGAACAGGGATGAAAAACTGTTTTTT.

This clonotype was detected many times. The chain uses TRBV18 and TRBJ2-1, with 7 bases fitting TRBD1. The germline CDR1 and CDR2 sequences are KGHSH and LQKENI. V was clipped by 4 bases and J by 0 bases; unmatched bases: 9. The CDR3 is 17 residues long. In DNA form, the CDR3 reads TGTGCCAGCTCACTTAACAGGGGAAGGGGCTCCTACAATGAGCAGTTCTTC. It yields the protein CASSLNRGRGSYNEQFF.

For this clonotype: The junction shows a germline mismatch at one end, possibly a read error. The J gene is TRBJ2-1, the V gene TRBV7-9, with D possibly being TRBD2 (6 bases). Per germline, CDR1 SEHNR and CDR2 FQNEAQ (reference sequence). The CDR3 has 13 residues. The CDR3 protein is CASSLGGYNDQFF. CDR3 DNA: TGTGCCAGCAGCCTCGGAGGGTACAATGATCAGTTCTTC.